The T cell receptor beta chain under discussion was sequenced for a study of graft-versus-host responses after intestinal transplantation. Across the study: Tacrolimus and steroids were given for around 3 years to all recipients after anti-thymocyte globulin induction. Study-wide results and caveats: Present in recipient marrow, GvH clones included some that appeared first in ileum or blood. Allograft graft-versus-host to host-versus-graft clonal ratios ran high in patients with graft-donor T cell macrochimerism. Peak circulating GvH clone levels tracked with early post-transplant HvG declines.

Worth noting for this clone: Its antigen is undetermined.

Trimming removed 6 bases at V and 0 bases at J, with 29 bases between. Germline-derived CDR1 and CDR2 are MDHEN and SYDVKM. The CDR3 contains 20 residues. Sequencing was performed with immunoSEQ multiplex PCR; in TCRdb, only in-frame clones are kept and a portion is missing. The sample has about 57,000 clones; 80% to 90% are singletons. The sequence came from a human patient who received an intestinal transplant, so some T cells may come from the graft donor. V gene TRBV28 combines with J gene TRBJ1-1; D perhaps matches TRBD1 (5 bases). Sequenced material: PBMCs, taken 26 days after transplant. CDR3 DNA: TGTGCCAGCAGACTAGCGCGTCCACGGGGGAAGTTCCCGATGAACACTGAAGCTTTCTTT. Protein: CASRLARPRGKFPMNTEAFF.